This T cell receptor beta chain was obtained from a study of T cell repertoires in cytomegalovirus infection. TCRdb reprocessed the reads via MiXCR and lists one record per CDR3 protein. The sample lists 150,000 to 200,000 distinct CDR3 sequences, 28% occurring once. V was shortened by 5 bases and J by 6 bases, with 11 bases between the two germline ends. In germline, CDR1 is SGHTA, CDR2 FQGNSA. The CDR3 length is 12 residues. This clonotype was counted at least ten times. Sequenced sample: PBMCs. The J gene is TRBJ2-7, the V gene TRBV7-2; D not resolved. The receptor was derived from a human donor in good health (CMV status not recorded). Some clones in this sample may be carry-over from other donors' samples. The CDR3 DNA reads TGTGCCAGCAGCACCCGCCGAGCCGAGCAGTACTTC. Translated: CASSTRRAEQYF.